This T cell receptor (beta chain) was identified during a study of human thymus T cells (TCRdb year 2020). For the wider study: The study used about eight infant thymus samples plus four related peripheral blood samples to characterize TCR alpha and beta repertoires. The infant donors were about 7 to 244 days old, and the cohort included over 5 males and two females.

Thymus tissue was obtained as surgical resects removed during corrective cardiac surgery. Donors were immunologically healthy infants undergoing open corrective cardiac surgery for congenital heart defects in Finland. Thymocytes were freed from the tissue by mechanical means and kept at -70 degrees C as pellets of roughly 9-34 million cells. A QIAsymphony instrument was used to extract genomic DNA from the frozen cell pellets. In its sample, this clone was seen a few times. Which antigen it targets is not known. The input lacks base qualities; no much larger clone sits a single base away. General study outcomes and caveats: Both the thymic and the peripheral blood repertoires appeared to show biased V and J gene segment usage. Thymus samples yielded on average around 800,000 unique TCRB clonotypes, compared with 80,000 to 95,000 from blood samples. According to the related research, thymic TCR repertoires were highly overlapping among unrelated individuals.

TCRB and TCRAD loci were amplified from a standardized quantity of quality-controlled genomic DNA using the immunoSEQ multiplex PCR assay. The V(D)J region was spanned by amplicons of a length sufficient to cover the CDR3 and to identify V and J genes. Amplicon sequencing was performed on an Illumina platform through the commercial immunoSEQ service. Turning to the authors' computational methods: Primer bias and sequencing errors were corrected as previously described, and TCRAD and TCRB definitions were based on the IMGT database. The repertoires were analysed using immunoSEQ Analyzer 3.0 and VDJTools for basic statistics, V/J segment usage, diversity estimates, rarefaction and pairwise overlap. To estimate diversity, the Chao1, ChaoE, Efron-Thisted, Shannon and inverse Simpson indices were applied, and diversity was also estimated on datasets down-sampled to the smallest sample. Repertoire overlap was determined by strict matching of CDR3 nucleotide sequence, V gene and J gene, and Jaccard-based multidimensional scaling clustering was applied. In TCRdb, the immuneACCESS table is reduced to in-frame sequences with V and J assigned. These tables do not hold every clone; where another copy was compared, an unresolved V gene accounts for under half, and the others remain unexplained. V and J calls and clone size are given by that table; D and trimming were obtained from the DNA. This sample holds around 130,000 clones; about 94% were observed only once. The ten biggest clones cover more than 0.02% of the sample.

Relative to germline, V is missing 4 bases and J is missing 2 bases, with 9 bases of the junction outside any gene match. The CDR3 sequence holds 16 residues, the cysteine and phenylalanine included. The read is trimmed to its CDR3 DNA, 48 bases read in frame from base 1. In the germline V gene, CDR1 corresponds to MGHRA and CDR2 to YSYEKL. The chain employs TRBV4-1 and TRBJ2-5, with 8 junctional bases fitting TRBD2. The sequence derives from a boy under two years old with a congenital heart defect but otherwise immunologically healthy. Material: thymus tissue. The CDR3 sequence is CASSPVAGPPQETQYF. Read as DNA, the sequence is TGCGCCAGCAGCCCCGTAGCGGGGCCTCCTCAAGAGACCCAGTACTTC.